These T cell receptor beta chains were read from a single sample in a study of beta chain features in type 1 diabetes. The method was immunoSEQ multiplex PCR; TCRdb's version includes in-frame clones alone and lacks a portion of them. This sample has 810,000 or so clones, with about 17% found just once. Source material: naive CD4+ T cells from blood. The origin of the receptors is a woman under 30 in good health. Each CDR3 is given with its conserved first and last residue. Fields, in order: V gene, clone size, D gene, J gene, CDR3 DNA, CDR3 protein. The D gene is left open where the match is weak. Clone size is shown for a subset of rows, as once, few, many or a class of expanded clone.

TRBV11-3	few	.	TRBJ2-2	TGTGCCAGCAGCTTAGGGGGACGGGTCGCCGGGGAGCTGTTTTTT	CASSLGGRVAGELFF
TRBV10-3	few	TRBD1	TRBJ2-7	TGTGCCATCAGTGCCAGGGGGTTAGGCTACGAGCAGTACTTC	CAISARGLGYEQYF
TRBV7-9	.	.	TRBJ2-2	TGTGCCAGCAGCTTAAGTGTTACCGGGGAGCTGTTTTTT	CASSLSVTGELFF
TRBV10-3	few	TRBD2	TRBJ2-7	TGTGCCATCAGTGAGTCGGGTCTAGCGGGAAATCACGAGCAGTACTTC	CAISESGLAGNHEQYF
TRBV7-3	few	TRBD2	TRBJ2-1	TGTGCCAGCAGCAGAGAAAGCGGGAGCGGGGTCAATGAGCAGTTCTTC	CASSRESGSGVNEQFF
TRBV12-5	few	.	TRBJ2-5	TGTGCTAGTGGTTTCCAGGGTTCCGAGACCCAGTACTTC	CASGFQGSETQYF
TRBV7-9	.	TRBD2	TRBJ2-4	TGTGCCAGCAGCTTAGGCGGGAGATTGAACATTCAGTACTTC	CASSLGGRLNIQYF
TRBV5-1	few	.	TRBJ1-1	TGCGCCAGCAGCTTGAGAACAGACGTTGCGTTTGAAGCTTTCTTT	CASSLRTDVAFEAFF
TRBV6-5	.	.	TRBJ1-1	TGTGCCAGCAGTGACGACAGAATGAACACTGAAGCTTTCTTT	CASSDDRMNTEAFF
TRBV4-1	few	TRBD1	TRBJ2-6	TGCGCCAGCAGCCAAGGGAGGGGACAGGGGACCTCTGGGGCCAACGTCCTGACTTTC	CASSQGRGQGTSGANVLTF
TRBV7-3	.	TRBD1	TRBJ2-5	TGTGCCAGCAGCAGAGGACAGGCCGAGCAAGAGACCCAGTACTTC	CASSRGQAEQETQYF
TRBV27	.	TRBD1	TRBJ2-7	TGTGCCAGCAGCTGGGGACAGCACTCCTACGAGCAGTACTTC	CASSWGQHSYEQYF
TRBV7-2	few	.	TRBJ2-2	TGTGCCAGCAGTTCCAATCGACTTGGGAACACCGGGGAGCTGTTTTTT	CASSSNRLGNTGELFF
TRBV20-1	.	.	TRBJ2-5	TGCAGTGCCCGCAGGGGAGAGACCCAGTACTTC	CSARRGETQYF
TRBV10-3	.	.	TRBJ2-5	TGTGCCATCAGTGAGCCAATGGGGGCAGCTACTAGCCAAGAGACCCAGTACTTC	CAISEPMGAATSQETQYF
TRBV5-1	few	TRBD1	TRBJ2-5	TGCGCCAGCGGCAGACCGGACAGGGTTGGAGAGACCCAGTACTTC	CASGRPDRVGETQYF
TRBV27	few	TRBD1	TRBJ2-7	TGTGCCAGCAGTCTTGACAGGGGGGTCGACGAGCAGTACTTC	CASSLDRGVDEQYF
TRBV5-1	few	.	TRBJ2-2	TGCGCCAGCAGCTTGAATGGGGGCCGGACCGGGGAGCTGTTTTTT	CASSLNGGRTGELFF
TRBV28	few	.	TRBJ1-1	TGTGCCAGCACATGGGCAGGGATGAACACTGAAGCTTTCTTT	CASTWAGMNTEAFF
TRBV11-2	.	TRBD2	TRBJ2-2	TGTGCCAGCAGCTCCCGGACTAGCGGGAGGGCCGGGGAGCTGTTTTTT	CASSSRTSGRAGELFF
TRBV4-2	few	.	TRBJ2-3	TGTGCCAGCAGCCAAGACGCTAGCCACACAGATACGCAGTATTTT	CASSQDASHTDTQYF
TRBV4-2	.	.	TRBJ2-7	TGTGCCAGCAGCCAAGACAGGGCCTCCTACGAGCAGTACTTC	CASSQDRASYEQYF